The text below deals with one T cell receptor (beta chain). Its antigen is not known. This sample stems from a study of cytomegalovirus exposure and HLA in healthy donors. Overall study context: A previous analysis identified approximately 120 million unique TCR beta sequences derived from around 200 million T cells.

The germline gives CDR1 SGHVS, CDR2 FNYEAQ. The CDR3 covers 14 residues. After removal of 3 bases from V and 3 bases from J, the junction contained 1 base not matched to a gene. 13 Jbeta primers and 60 Vbeta primers were used for the PCR. TCRdb's copy holds only in-frame clones and misses some; the assay was immunoSEQ multiplex PCR. Among 200,000 to 300,000 clones listed, 80% to 90% were seen once. Points from the study as a whole: A later analysis found that most CMV-associated TCR beta chains appeared HLA-restricted. It emerged from a later analysis that several of the most significant clusters appeared to be linked to common viral pathogens. It was reportedly the case that the classifier diagnosed cytomegalovirus status with high specificity and sensitivity.

The origin of this receptor is a woman in her thirties or forties in good health and CMV-seropositive. The rearrangement joins TRBV7-6 to TRBJ2-1; TRBD1 matches 8 bases. Sequenced sample: PBMCs. The CDR3 sequence: CASSFGTGYNEQFF. CDR3 in DNA: TGTGCCAGCAGCTTTGGGACAGGCTACAATGAGCAGTTCTTC.